This paragraph reports one TCR beta chain. These data come from a study of T cell changes during pregnancy in multiple sclerosis. Method: immunoSEQ multiplex PCR; TCRdb's copy keeps in-frame clones and lacks some. The top ten clones hold 0.5% to 0.65% of a sample with about 70,000 clones, approximately 94% of them seen once. This clonotype was sampled from a female donor with multiple sclerosis, enrolled in a pregnancy study. Sequencing was performed on peripheral blood, taken in the third trimester of pregnancy.

DNA of the CDR3: TGTGCCAGCAGCATCGACACCCTCGGGGAGCTGTTTTTT. Translation gives CASSIDTLGELFF. The chain has TRBV9 and TRBJ2-2; D remains unclear. Germline V gene sequence: CDR1 SGDLS, CDR2 YYNGEE. V lost 4 bases, J lost 7 bases, and 11 bases lay in between. The CDR3 loop spans 13 amino acids.